This record covers a single T cell receptor beta chain. The data belong to a study of T-cell memory formation after mild COVID-19. After 5'RACE with constant-segment primers, TCR alpha and TCR beta cDNA libraries carrying sample barcodes and UMIs were obtained. One entry per CDR3 protein, called by TCRdb with MiXCR from the 5' RACE reads. This table holds a few hundred thousand distinct CDR3 sequences, 25% to 30% found once. The V gene's germline CDR1 is SQVTM and CDR2 ANQGSEA. Trimming took 7 bases from V and 0 from J, leaving 9 bases between them. The CDR3 sequence is 13 residues long. This receptor was identified in an adult woman who had mild COVID-19 (a few samples of this study predate the infection). Cell type and time point are not known. Sequenced input: PBMCs or a T cell subset sorted from them (not recorded which). The chain has TRBV29-1 and TRBJ2-2; D may match TRBD1 or TRBD2 (5 bases each). The CDR3 region is CSGWGSNTGELFF. Here the CDR3 DNA reads TGCAGCGGATGGGGGTCGAACACCGGGGAGCTGTTTTTT.